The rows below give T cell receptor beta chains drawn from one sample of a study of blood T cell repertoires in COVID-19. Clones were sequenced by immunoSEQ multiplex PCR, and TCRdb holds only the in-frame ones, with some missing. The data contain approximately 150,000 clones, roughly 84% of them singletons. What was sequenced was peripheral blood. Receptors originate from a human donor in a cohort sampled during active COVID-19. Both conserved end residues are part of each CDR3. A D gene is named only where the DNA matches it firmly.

CDR3aa: CASSLGQGKRANYGYTF; CDR3nt: TGTGCCAGCAGCCTTGGACAGGGGAAGCGGGCCAACTATGGCTACACCTTC; j_gene: TRBJ1-2; d_gene: TRBD1; v_gene: TRBV5-6
CDR3aa: CASSRTSGYEQYF; CDR3nt: TGTGCCAGCAGCAGGACTAGCGGCTACGAGCAGTACTTC; j_gene: TRBJ2-7; d_gene: TRBD2; v_gene: TRBV11-2
CDR3aa: CASSGRGGPNQPQHF; CDR3nt: TGTGCCAGTAGTGGGCGGGGAGGACCCAATCAGCCCCAGCATTTT; j_gene: TRBJ1-5; d_gene: NA; v_gene: TRBV19
CDR3aa: CARETSGTDTQYF; CDR3nt: TGTGCCAGGGAGACTAGCGGCACAGATACGCAGTATTTT; j_gene: TRBJ2-3; d_gene: TRBD2; v_gene: TRBV7-2
CDR3aa: CASSYPGTGGEAFF; CDR3nt: TGTGCCAGTAGTTATCCCGGGACAGGGGGTGAAGCTTTCTTT; j_gene: TRBJ1-1; d_gene: TRBD1; v_gene: TRBV19
CDR3aa: CASSLWGDLVGNTIYF; CDR3nt: TGTGCCAGCAGCCTCTGGGGGGATTTGGTCGGAAACACCATATATTTT; j_gene: TRBJ1-3; d_gene: NA; v_gene: TRBV5-6
CDR3aa: CSVTPGQGVDEQYF; CDR3nt: TGCAGCGTTACCCCTGGACAGGGAGTAGACGAGCAGTACTTC; j_gene: TRBJ2-7; d_gene: TRBD1; v_gene: TRBV29-1
CDR3aa: CASSLELWSGNSPLHF; CDR3nt: TGTGCCAGCAGCTTAGAATTGTGGTCAGGTAATTCACCCCTCCACTTT; j_gene: TRBJ1-6; d_gene: NA; v_gene: TRBV13
CDR3aa: CASSPGDSNYGYTF; CDR3nt: TGTGCCAGCTCACCAGGGGACTCTAACTATGGCTACACCTTC; j_gene: TRBJ1-2; d_gene: NA; v_gene: TRBV18
CDR3aa: CAIRHGTGDGYTF; CDR3nt: TGTGCCATACGACACGGGACAGGGGATGGCTACACCTTC; j_gene: TRBJ1-2; d_gene: TRBD1; v_gene: TRBV6-5